Below are 29 T cell receptor beta chains sequenced from a single sample in a study of shared clonotypes between healthy human individuals. TCRdb's copy holds only in-frame clones and misses some; the assay was immunoSEQ multiplex PCR. The table lists fewer than 600,000 clones, 79% of them singletons. Input material: PBMCs. The source of these receptors is a woman in her 40s in good health. Some clones in this sample may be carry-over from other donors' samples.

The chain carries TRBV11-3 and TRBJ2-7; D is undetermined. Germline assignment: CDR1 SGHNT and CDR2 YENEEA. The CDR3 runs 14 residues. The ends were cut back, 5 bases at V and 2 bases at J, with 13 bases in the middle. DNA of the CDR3: TGTGCCAGCAGCCCCTATGAAGCACCCTACGAGCAGTACTTC. It specifies CASSPYEAPYEQYF.

The chain has TRBV18 and TRBJ1-1, with 10 bases that match TRBD1. CDR1 and CDR2 (germline): KGHSH, LQKENI. V gave up 3 bases and J gave up 4 bases; unmatched junction bases: 5. The CDR3 consists of 15 residues. The CDR3 bases are TGTGCCAGCTCACCTTTGGGACAGGGGAGCACTGAAGCTTTCTTT. Amino acid sequence: CASSPLGQGSTEAFF. Variable domain in full (rest from reference TRBV18 and TRBJ1-1): NAGVMQNPRHLVRRRGQEARLRCSPMKGHSHVYWYRQLPEEGLKFMVYLQKENIIDESGMPKERFSAEFPKEGPSILRIQQVVRGDSAAYFCASSPLGQGSTEAFFGQGTRLTVV.

This rearrangement joins TRBV10-3 to TRBJ1-2; D is perhaps TRBD1 (5 bases). Germline CDR1 ENHRY, CDR2 SYGVKD. The CDR3 covers 12 residues. The V gene lost 8 bases and the J gene lost 0 bases, with 7 bases spanning the gap. CDR3 amino acids: CAIRGSNYGYTF. CDR3 nucleotides: TGTGCCATCCGGGGCTCTAACTATGGCTACACCTTC.

The chain employs TRBV7-2 and TRBJ1-2, with 10 bases fitting TRBD1. The V gene end was trimmed by 3 bases and the J gene end by 4 bases; junction bases not matched to a gene: 5. Germline V CDR1 and CDR2: SGHTA, FQGNSA. CDR3 length equals 15 residues. The CDR3, as DNA: TGTGCCAGCAGCTTCGGGACAGGGGAGAGCTATGGCTACACCTTC. As protein: CASSFGTGESYGYTF.

The chain is built from TRBV2 and TRBJ2-7, with TRBD2 matching 8 bases. Germline V CDR1 and CDR2: SNHLY, FYNNEI. The CDR3 is 15 amino acids. V shed 0 bases, J shed 0 bases, and the junction held 1 base outside the gene matches. DNA for the CDR3: TGTGCCAGCAGTGAAGCAAGCGGGAGCTCCTACGAGCAGTACTTC. It specifies CASSEASGSSYEQYF.

CDR3 DNA: TGTGCCAGCGGGAGTAGGAACAAAAACAATGAGCAGTTCTTC. It encodes CASGSRNKNNEQFF. J is TRBJ2-1 and V is TRBV28; maybe TRBD2 (5 bases). This CDR3 is 14 amino acids long. Deletions cut 8 bases from V and 5 bases from J, with 16 bases between. The germline V gene encodes CDR1 MDHEN and CDR2 SYDVKM.

The rearrangement links TRBV9 to TRBJ2-1; a possible D gene is TRBD2 (6 bases). From germline, CDR1 is SGDLS and CDR2 YYNGEE. This CDR3 contains 15 residues. V shed 3 bases and J shed 5 bases, with 15 bases lying between them. CDR3: CASSADGSGDNEQFF. The CDR3 nucleotides are TGTGCCAGCAGCGCCGACGGGAGTGGGGACAATGAGCAGTTCTTC.

V usage is TRBV7-9 and J usage is TRBJ2-1; D is uncertain. Germline assignment: CDR1 SEHNR and CDR2 FQNEAQ (reference sequence). Trimming removed 3 bases at V and 6 bases at J, with 12 bases between. The CDR3 loop spans 14 amino acids. The CDR3 sequence: CASSFPLLANEQFF. The CDR3 nucleotides are TGTGCCAGCAGCTTCCCCTTATTGGCCAATGAGCAGTTCTTC.

This rearrangement joins TRBV18 to TRBJ2-3; TRBD2 matches 12 bases. The CDR3 has 16 residues. The V gene's germline CDR1 is KGHSH and CDR2 LQKENI. The ends lost 0 bases at V and 6 bases at J; junction bases unmatched: 4. As DNA, the CDR3 is TGTGCCAGCTCACCACCGACTAGCGGGAGCTTGGATACGCAGTATTTT. Its translation is CASSPPTSGSLDTQYF.

The rearrangement links TRBV28 to TRBJ1-1; maybe TRBD1 (6 bases). Germline loops: CDR1 MDHEN, CDR2 SYDVKM. Deletions cut 3 bases from V and 4 bases from J, with 18 bases between. The CDR3 loop spans 16 amino acids. The CDR3 nucleotides are TGTGCCAGCAGTTTGATGGTTTGGGGAGGGGGCACTGAAGCTTTCTTT. Protein: CASSLMVWGGGTEAFF.

V is TRBV15 and J is TRBJ2-7, with 10 bases matching TRBD2. V shed 1 base and J 9 bases; nucleotides not matched to a gene: 15. This CDR3 spans 17 amino acids. CDR1 is LNHNV and CDR2 is YYDKDF in the germline V gene (reference sequence). The CDR3 reads CATSRGAGLAGVKVQYF. The CDR3 region has the DNA TGTGCCACCAGCAGAGGGGCTGGGCTAGCGGGAGTTAAGGTGCAGTACTTC.

The chain carries TRBV21-1 and TRBJ1-1. TRBV21-1 is annotated as a pseudogene. The CDR3 consists of 18 residues. CDR3 bases: TGTGCCAGCAGCAAAGAGGCGGCGGGCGCAGGGCGGAACACTGAAGCTTTCTTT. Encoded protein: CASSKEAAGAGRNTEAFF.

This clone was seen once. The chain carries TRBV11-2 and TRBJ2-1, with 7 bases lining up with TRBD2. The germline CDR1 and CDR2 sequences are SGHAT and FQNNGV. The CDR3 covers 12 residues. The V gene end was trimmed by 4 bases and the J gene end by 7 bases; junction bases not matched to a gene: 1. Here the CDR3 reads CASSWGGNEQFF. For the CDR3, the DNA is TGTGCCAGCAGCTGGGGGGGGAATGAGCAGTTCTTC.

This rearrangement joins TRBV6-6 to TRBJ2-2; TRBD2 agrees at 8 bases. The ends lost 7 bases at V and 1 base at J; junction bases unmatched: 5. The length of the CDR3 is 15 residues. Germline V gene data show CDR1 as MNHNY and CDR2 as SVGAGI (reference sequence). The CDR3: CASKPGLVNTGELFF. Written as DNA, the CDR3 is TGTGCCAGCAAACCGGGACTAGTGAACACCGGGGAGCTGTTTTTT.

The gene calls are TRBV5-1 and TRBJ2-5; 7 bases match TRBD2. Near its end, the DNA agrees better with TRBJ2-7, so the J call may be wrong. Germline lookup yields CDR1 SGHRS and CDR2 YFSETQ. There are 13 residues in the CDR3. The chain's CDR3 is CASSLNSGDEQYF. The CDR3 nucleotides read TGCGCCAGCAGCTTGAACAGCGGGGACGAGCAGTACTTC.

This sequence joins TRBV11-2 and TRBJ1-2; tentative D call: TRBD1 (6 bases). The V and J ends lost 0 bases and 1 base respectively, with 9 bases between them. This CDR3 is built from 15 residues. Germline CDR1 is SGHAT and CDR2 is FQNNGV. The CDR3 sequence: CASSLEVRGNYGYTF. CDR3 in DNA: TGTGCCAGCAGCTTAGAGGTCAGGGGTAACTATGGCTACACCTTC.

This chain uses TRBV7-2 with TRBJ2-5, with D possibly matching TRBD2 (5 bases). The CDR3 is made up of 15 amino acids. Germline CDR1 and CDR2: SGHTA and FQGNSA. The V gene lost 5 bases and the J gene lost 7 bases, with 20 bases spanning the gap. The CDR3 here is CASSPADTQVGTQYF. The CDR3 nucleotides read TGTGCCAGCAGCCCAGCGGATACTCAAGTGGGGACCCAGTACTTC.

The gene calls are TRBV5-1 and TRBJ2-3; no reliable D call. Trimming pared 0 bases from V and 1 base from J, leaving 3 bases between. From germline, CDR1 is SGHRS and CDR2 YFSETQ. This CDR3 is 13 amino acids long. In nucleotides, the CDR3 is TGCGCCAGCAGCTTGGATGGCACAGATACGCAGTATTTT. Translation gives CASSLDGTDTQYF.

The CDR3, as DNA: TGTGCCAGCCGCGAAATGGCAGGACTAGGGACAGATACGCAGTATTTT. Translating gives CASREMAGLGTDTQYF. V is TRBV6-6 and J is TRBJ2-3; 7 nucleotides match TRBD2. Germline CDR1 reads MNHNY; CDR2 reads SVGAGI (reference sequence). Trimming removed 8 bases from V and 3 bases from J; junction bases left unmatched: 14. The CDR3 runs to 16 residues.

V is TRBV11-2 and J is TRBJ2-3; 8 bases map to TRBD2. This CDR3 is 17 amino acids long. CDR1 is SGHAT, CDR2 FQNNGV, per germline. V trimming: 5 bases; J trimming: 2 bases; junction bases outside the gene matches: 12. CDR3 sequence: CASSPEVQREITDTQYF. CDR3 coding DNA: TGTGCCAGCAGCCCCGAGGTCCAGCGGGAGATCACAGATACGCAGTATTTT.

V gene TRBV7-3 combines with J gene TRBJ1-4, with 8 bases matching TRBD1. Germline lookup yields CDR1 SGHTA and CDR2 FQGTGA. The junction had 4 bases not matched to a gene; V was cut back by 5 bases and J by 5 bases. The CDR3 sequence is 14 residues long. CDR3 region: CASSPTGANEKLFF. CDR3 nucleotides: TGTGCCAGCAGCCCGACAGGGGCAAATGAAAAACTGTTTTTT.

V usage is TRBV7-2 and J usage is TRBJ2-7; 8 bases match TRBD2. Per germline, CDR1 SGHTA and CDR2 FQGNSA. V lost 5 bases to trimming and J lost 0 bases; unmatched junction nucleotides: 6. The CDR3 is 15 amino acids. The CDR3 DNA reads TGTGCCAGCAGCGTTAAAAGCGGGAGCTCCTACGAGCAGTACTTC. It is translated as CASSVKSGSSYEQYF.

The chain recombines TRBV19 with TRBJ1-5; 7 bases match TRBD1. CDR3 size: 16 residues. Per the germline V gene, CDR1 is LNHDA and CDR2 is SQIVND (reference sequence). The V and J ends lost 1 base and 4 bases, in that order; junction bases with no gene match: 7. In nucleotides, the CDR3 is TGTGCCAGTAGTATAGGAGGGGGCAGGGGTAATCAGCCCCAGCATTTT. Its protein is CASSIGGGRGNQPQHF.

The chain uses TRBV6-1 and TRBJ2-7; D possibly matches TRBD1 or TRBD2 (5 bases each). V gave up 2 bases and J gave up 5 bases, with 16 bases separating them. CDR1 is MNHNS, CDR2 SASEGT, per germline. This CDR3 has 15 amino acids. As DNA, the CDR3 is TGTGCCAGCAGTGAAAGCAGGGAGCGGTTCGACGAGCAGTACTTC. Protein: CASSESRERFDEQYF.

The CDR3 sequence is CASSRDYYNEQFF. The CDR3 bases are TGCGCCAGCAGCAGGGACTACTACAATGAGCAGTTCTTC. V usage is TRBV5-1 and J usage is TRBJ2-1; 7 nucleotides align to TRBD2. V was clipped by 4 bases and J by 3 bases; unmatched bases: 1. CDR3 length equals 13 residues. Looked up from germline, CDR1 is SGHRS and CDR2 is YFSETQ.

The chain joins TRBV7-3 to TRBJ2-7; D possibly corresponds to TRBD2 (7 bases). Per the germline V gene, CDR1 is SGHTA and CDR2 is FQGTGA. Between the trimmed V and J ends, which lost 5 bases and 4 bases, there was a span of 24 bases. The CDR3 is made up of 17 amino acids. This CDR3 is CASSPTWGGAVGYEQYF. In nucleotides, the CDR3 is TGTGCCAGCAGCCCAACCTGGGGGGGGGCTGTGGGTTACGAGCAGTACTTC. Full variable domain (remainder filled in from reference TRBV7-3 and TRBJ2-7): GAGVSQTPSNKVTEKGKYVELRCDPISGHTALYWYRQSLGQGPEFLIYFQGTGAADDSGLPNDRFFAVRPEGSVSTLKIQRTERGDSAVYLCASSPTWGGAVGYEQYFGPGTRLTVT.

V usage is TRBV30 and J usage is TRBJ2-7; D call uncertain. CDR1 and CDR2 (germline): GTSNPN, SVGIG (reference sequence). The V and J ends lost 5 bases and 2 bases respectively, with 10 bases between them. There are 12 residues in the CDR3. This CDR3 reads CAWGPGTYEQYF. The CDR3, as DNA: TGTGCCTGGGGACCTGGGACCTACGAGCAGTACTTC.

The chain has TRBV28 and TRBJ2-1, with 10 bases that match TRBD2. The CDR3 contains 15 residues. Unmatched junction bases numbered 8, after V lost 7 bases and J lost 5 bases. CDR1 is MDHEN, CDR2 SYDVKM, per germline. The CDR3 sequence: CASTPGLAFNNEQFF. The CDR3 region has the DNA TGTGCCAGCACACCGGGACTAGCGTTTAACAATGAGCAGTTCTTC. Full variable domain (rest looked up from reference TRBV28 and TRBJ2-1): DVKVTQSSRYLVKRTGEKVFLECVQDMDHENMFWYRQDPGLGLRLIYFSYDVKMKEKGDIPEGYSVSREKKERFSLILESASTNQTSMYLCASTPGLAFNNEQFFGPGTRLTVL.

The chain combines TRBV28 with TRBJ2-7; 9 bases map to TRBD1. The germline gives CDR1 MDHEN, CDR2 SYDVKM. The CDR3 has 15 amino acids. J gave up 5 bases and V 4 bases, and 9 bases lay outside the gene matches. CDR3 sequence reads: CASSSSGTGIHEQYF. CDR3 sequence (DNA): TGTGCCAGCAGTTCATCCGGGACAGGGATCCACGAGCAGTACTTC.